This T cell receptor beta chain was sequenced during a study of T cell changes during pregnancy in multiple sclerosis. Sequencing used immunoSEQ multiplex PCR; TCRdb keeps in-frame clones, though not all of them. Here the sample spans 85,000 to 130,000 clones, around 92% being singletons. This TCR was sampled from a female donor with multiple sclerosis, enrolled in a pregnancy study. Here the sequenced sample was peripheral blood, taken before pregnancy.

The CDR3 is CASGGTNSGNTIYF. CDR3 sequence (DNA): TGTGCCAGCGGCGGGACGAACTCTGGAAACACCATATATTTT. This rearrangement joins TRBV2 to TRBJ1-3, with D tentatively TRBD1 (5 bases). Trimming stripped 8 bases from V and 0 bases from J, with 11 bases between. Looked up from germline, CDR1 is SNHLY and CDR2 is FYNNEI. The CDR3 is made up of 14 amino acids.